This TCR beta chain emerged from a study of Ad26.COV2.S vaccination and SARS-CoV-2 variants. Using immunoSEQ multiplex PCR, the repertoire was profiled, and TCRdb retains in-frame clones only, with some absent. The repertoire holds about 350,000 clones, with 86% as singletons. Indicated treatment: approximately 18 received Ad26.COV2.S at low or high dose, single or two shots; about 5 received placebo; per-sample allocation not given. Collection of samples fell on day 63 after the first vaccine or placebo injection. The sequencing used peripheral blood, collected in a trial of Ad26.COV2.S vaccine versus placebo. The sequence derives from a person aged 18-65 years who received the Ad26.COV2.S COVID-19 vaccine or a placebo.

The CDR3, as DNA: TGTGCCAGCAGTGAGGACGGGAACACTGAAGCTTTCTTT. This gives the protein CASSEDGNTEAFF. The chain recombines TRBV6-4 with TRBJ1-1; D call uncertain. This CDR3 has 13 residues. Germline loops: CDR1 MRHNA, CDR2 SNTAGT. V gave up 3 bases and J gave up 1 base, with 6 bases separating them.